The 13 T cell receptor beta chains below come from one sample, sequenced in a study of OX40 agonist ivuxolimab in advanced cancers. Method: immunoSEQ multiplex PCR; TCRdb's copy keeps in-frame clones and lacks some. The sample carries approximately 74,000 clones, 91% recorded once. Source: CD4+ or CD8+ T cells sorted from blood, taken in a trial of the OX40 agonist ivuxolimab. These receptors were taken from an adult with an advanced solid tumor such as melanoma, head and neck, liver or kidney cancer.

This clone appeared once. CDR3 sequence (DNA): TGTGCCAGCAGTTCCCTTTCCAGTCTAGCGAGACTCTACGAGCAGTACTTC. Translating gives CASSSLSSLARLYEQYF. The chain has TRBV27 and TRBJ2-7, with D tentatively TRBD2 (6 bases). CDR3 size: 17 residues. The V gene's germline CDR1 is MNHEY and CDR2 SMNVEV (reference sequence). Between the trimmed V and J ends, which lost 4 bases and 3 bases, there was a span of 22 bases.

V is TRBV11-2 and J is TRBJ2-7; D tentatively fits TRBD1 or TRBD2 (6 bases each). Germline values: CDR1 SGHAT, CDR2 FQNNGV. V gave up 0 bases and J gave up 0 bases, with 15 bases separating them. The CDR3 consists of 17 residues. In DNA, the CDR3 is TGTGCCAGCAGCTTAGAAGGGGGGTGGGCGGACTCCTACGAGCAGTACTTC. Its translation is CASSLEGGWADSYEQYF.

This rearrangement joins TRBV6-5 to TRBJ2-3; unclear D gene. Trimming cost V 5 bases and J 5 bases, with 14 bases left between them. Germline CDR1 is MNHEY and CDR2 is SVGAGI. CDR3 length: 14 amino acids. The CDR3 is CASSLDRLRDTQYF. The CDR3 DNA reads TGTGCCAGCAGTCTAGACCGTTTACGAGATACGCAGTATTTT.

The chain has TRBV2 and TRBJ2-5, with TRBD2 matching 13 bases. The CDR3 consists of 18 residues. J gave up 5 bases and V 6 bases, and 15 bases lay outside the gene matches. Germline CDR1 reads SNHLY; CDR2 reads FYNNEI. CDR3 loop: CASSPGLAGRGGGETQYF. In nucleotides, the CDR3 is TGTGCCAGCAGCCCGGGACTAGCGGGAAGGGGCGGAGGGGAGACCCAGTACTTC.

The J gene is TRBJ1-1, the V gene TRBV7-9, with 7 positions matching TRBD1. After removal of 5 bases from V and 3 bases from J, the junction contained 6 bases not matched to a gene. From germline, CDR1 is SEHNR and CDR2 FQNEAQ (reference sequence). The CDR3 loop spans 14 amino acids. The CDR3 sequence is CASSSRQGDTEAFF. For the CDR3, the DNA is TGTGCCAGCAGCAGCCGACAGGGTGACACTGAAGCTTTCTTT.

This chain joins TRBV6-6 and TRBJ2-5, with unresolved D. The CDR3 has 11 residues. V lost 2 bases and J lost 4, with 2 bases in between. CDR1 and CDR2 from the germline V gene are MNHNY and SVGAGI (reference sequence). The DNA for the CDR3 is TGTGCCAGCAGTTACCTAGAGACCCAGTACTTC. Its translation: CASSYLETQYF.

This clone was seen only once. This chain joins TRBV30 and TRBJ2-1, with D possibly TRBD2 on 5 matching bases. The CDR3 is made up of 13 amino acids. Looked up from germline, CDR1 is GTSNPN and CDR2 is SVGIG (reference sequence). Trimming removed 4 bases at V and 0 bases at J, with 7 bases between. CDR3 sequence reads: CAWMGDSYNEQFF. CDR3 bases: TGTGCCTGGATGGGAGACTCCTACAATGAGCAGTTCTTC.

A note on this clone: This same CDR3 is encoded by further DNA sequences in the sample. V usage is TRBV5-1 and J usage is TRBJ2-6, with 8 bases fitting TRBD2. CDR1 is SGHRS, CDR2 YFSETQ, per germline. V was pared by 4 bases and J by 1 base, with 13 bases of the junction left unmatched. The CDR3 spans 19 residues. The CDR3 protein is CASSLTGGGHGSGANVLTF. CDR3 nucleotides: TGCGCCAGCAGCCTGACCGGGGGGGGCCATGGTTCTGGGGCCAACGTCCTGACTTTC.

This chain joins TRBV11-2 and TRBJ1-2; D gene unclear. Trimming took off 5 bases at V and 2 bases at J, with 15 bases between the two ends. CDR3 length: 15 amino acids. Germline CDR1 SGHAT, CDR2 FQNNGV. The CDR3 nucleotides read TGTGCCAGCAGCCCCCAACCCTCCATCAACTATGGCTACACCTTC. Translating gives CASSPQPSINYGYTF.

The V call is TRBV15, the J call TRBJ2-3, with D unresolved. The germline V gene has CDR1 LNHNV and CDR2 YYDKDF (reference sequence). V was clipped by 4 bases and J by 1 base, with 12 bases between them. The CDR3 is made up of 15 amino acids. The chain's CDR3 is CATSKDGDGTDTQYF. DNA of the CDR3: TGTGCCACCAGCAAAGATGGGGATGGCACAGATACGCAGTATTTT.

The count of this clone is one. The V call is TRBV28, the J call TRBJ2-7; 16 positions agree with TRBD2. Per germline, CDR1 MDHEN and CDR2 SYDVKM. This CDR3 has 18 amino acids. J was trimmed by 1 base and V by 6 bases; bases with no gene match: 9. The CDR3 region is CASSFGTSGRAKSYEQYF. CDR3 DNA sequence: TGTGCCAGCAGCTTCGGGACTAGCGGGAGGGCCAAATCCTACGAGCAGTACTTC.

The rearrangement joins TRBV5-5 to TRBJ2-7; maybe TRBD1 (5 bases). Per germline, CDR1 SGHKS and CDR2 YYEKEE (reference sequence). This CDR3 region has 14 residues. Trimming removed 2 bases at V and 3 bases at J, with 12 bases between. The CDR3 is CASSLQATYYEQYF. For the CDR3, the DNA is TGTGCCAGCAGCTTACAGGCGACCTACTACGAGCAGTACTTC.

V gene TRBV28 combines with J gene TRBJ2-5; 13 nucleotides agree with TRBD2. The trim removed 2 bases at V and 5 bases at J, leaving 2 bases unmatched. Germline-derived CDR1 and CDR2 are MDHEN and SYDVKM. This CDR3 has 15 amino acids. In nucleotides, the CDR3 is TGTGCCAGCAGTTTAGGACTAGCGGGAGTGGAGACCCAGTACTTC. As protein: CASSLGLAGVETQYF.